This TCR beta chain was identified during a study of blood T cell repertoires in COVID-19. Profiled with immunoSEQ multiplex PCR; TCRdb holds only in-frame clones, not every one. The sample consists of around 68,000 clones, 85% to 90% of them appearing once. Germline V gene sequence: CDR1 KGHSH, CDR2 LQKENI. The CDR3 spans 15 residues. The V and J ends lost 0 bases and 5 bases, in that order; junction bases with no gene match: 4. The chain combines TRBV18 with TRBJ2-1; the match to TRBD1 covers 7 bases. This clonotype originated in a man aged 45 to 65 with active COVID-19. The source material was peripheral blood. The CDR3 region has the DNA TGTGCCAGCTCACCACCTGAGGGGGCGAACAATGAGCAGTTCTTC. Its protein product is CASSPPEGANNEQFF.